This is a list of T cell receptor beta chains from one sample in a study of regulatory T cells in long-lasting Graves disease. TCRdb reprocessed the multiplex PCR reads via MiXCR and lists one record per CDR3 protein. The sample has 350,000 to 500,000 distinct CDR3 sequences; less than 15% are singletons. Separately, the same data were catalogued under a study of T cells in Graves' hyperthyroidism and ophthalmopathy.

Source: peripheral blood mononuclear cells (PBMCs), taken at new diagnosis, from a patient treated with antithyroid drugs. These receptors came from a woman aged 45-65 years with Graves disease. CDR3s include the opening cysteine and the closing phenylalanine or tryptophan.

TRBJ2-3 TRBV9 CASSAGTSGLNTQYF
TRBJ2-5 TRBV2 CASSQNSAGGGETQYF
TRBJ2-2 TRBV10-1 CASNSGQAANTGELFF
TRBJ2-2 TRBV7-3 CASSRDYLSFGELFF
TRBJ1-1 TRBV20-1 CSARDRRVSEAFF
TRBJ2-5 TRBV12-3/TRBV12-4 CASSLRPGLAGETQYF
TRBJ2-7 TRBV13 CASSNGYSSYEQYF
TRBJ2-7 TRBV5-1 CASSLGYNDRGFDYEQYF
- TRBV19 CASSPRRDSRMETQFF
TRBJ2-2 TRBV2 CASTRGDRPGTGELFF
TRBJ2-3 TRBV3-1 CASSQASGRASVTDTQYF
TRBJ2-3 TRBV5-1 CASSLAGRGPADTQYF
TRBJ2-5 TRBV27 CASSLSWGGAHRIQYF
TRBJ2-5 TRBV2 CASSDNRGYQETQYF
TRBJ2-2 TRBV24-1 CATSGSRLAGDRDTGELFF
TRBJ1-5 TRBV6-1 CASSEALVEQGRDQPQHF